Sequencing of this T cell receptor beta chain was carried out in a study of vaccination and CD4 T cells after COVID-19. Study overall: Post-vaccine sampling followed dose two by a median 72 days (range 14 to 241).

CDR3 length equals 13 residues. Germline V lookup: CDR1 DFQATT, CDR2 SNEGSKA (reference sequence). V was cut by 4 bases and J by 4 bases, with 11 bases left in between. Described treatment: roughly 11-day PBMC culture with coronavirus spike peptide pools or control peptides (ViraFEST assay). Once obtained from cultured CD4+ T cells, the DNA was sequenced using the Oncomine TCR Beta short-read assay. Genomic DNA was taken out of cultured CD4+ T cells by extraction. A single record per CDR3 protein comes from TCRdb applying MiXCR to the PCR reads. The top ten hold 9.4% of the sample, which has about 16,000 distinct CDR3 sequences, 45% to 60% seen once. Comments on this clonotype: Its antigen is unknown.

This TCR came from a human donor who had recovered from COVID-19. Sequencing input: CD4+ T cells from blood, cultured in vitro. J is TRBJ2-1 and V is TRBV20-1; D might be TRBD2 (5 bases). The DNA for the CDR3 is TGCAGTGCTATGTCTAGCCCTTACAATGAGCAGTTCTTC. Translated, it gives CSAMSSPYNEQFF.